A selection of T cell receptor beta chains follows, all from one sample in a study of blood T cell repertoires in COVID-19. Assay used: immunoSEQ multiplex PCR; TCRdb lists only in-frame clones, some missing. Among about 290,000 clones, roughly 90% were seen once, and the ten largest hold 8.5% to 14%. The sequencing sample was made of peripheral blood. The receptor source for this set is a woman in her twenties or thirties with COVID-19, enrolled during active disease. Both conserved end residues are part of each CDR3. Fields, in order: J gene, V gene, D gene, clone size, CDR3 protein, CDR3 DNA. A D gene is named only where the DNA matches it firmly. Where a row states a size, it is once, few, many or the class of an expanded clone; other rows omit it.

TRBJ1-1 TRBV9 TRBD1 once CASSDGTGWNTEAFF TGTGCCAGCAGCGACGGGACAGGGTGGAACACTGAAGCTTTCTTT
TRBJ1-6 TRBV6-5 TRBD1 . CASRRGQDNSPLHF TGTGCCAGCAGAAGGGGACAGGATAATTCACCCCTCCACTTT
TRBJ2-1 TRBV11-2 . . CASSLRAGTSPADEQFF TGTGCCAGCAGCTTACGAGCCGGGACTTCCCCCGCCGATGAGCAGTTCTTC
TRBJ2-1 TRBV5-1 TRBD2 . CASSSSSGTRVNNEQFF TGCGCCAGCAGCTCCAGCTCCGGGACTAGAGTCAACAATGAGCAGTTCTTC
TRBJ1-1 TRBV7-8 TRBD1 . CASSLGGQGGTEAFF TGTGCCAGCAGCTTAGGGGGACAGGGCGGGACTGAAGCTTTCTTT
TRBJ1-1 TRBV7-8 . . CASGEGVSYEAFF TGTGCCAGTGGTGAGGGGGTTTCTTATGAAGCTTTCTTT
TRBJ1-1 TRBV4-1 . once CASSRPGNTEAFF TGCGCCAGCAGCCGCCCGGGGAACACTGAAGCTTTCTTT
TRBJ2-1 TRBV6-4 TRBD2 . CASSDPKRGGNEQFF TGTGCCAGCAGTGACCCAAAGCGGGGGGGCAATGAGCAGTTCTTC
TRBJ2-7 TRBV18 TRBD1 . CASSGQGRTEQYF TGTGCCAGCTCGGGACAGGGGAGGACCGAGCAGTACTTC
TRBJ1-1 TRBV29-1 TRBD1 . CSVEGQGLEAFF TGCAGCGTTGAGGGACAGGGTCTAGAAGCTTTCTTT
TRBJ1-5 TRBV29-1 TRBD1 . CSVRGQGGNQPQHF TGCAGCGTTCGTGGACAGGGAGGGAATCAGCCCCAGCATTTT
TRBJ1-1 TRBV5-1 . few CASSIFGTGAFF TGCGCCAGCAGCATTTTCGGAACAGGGGCTTTCTTT
TRBJ2-1 TRBV14 TRBD2 . CASSLLGGGYNEQFF TGTGCCAGCAGCCTCCTCGGGGGGGGCTACAATGAGCAGTTCTTC
TRBJ2-7 TRBV27 . once CASSDLSEQYF TGTGCCAGCAGTGACTTAAGCGAGCAGTACTTC
TRBJ2-2 TRBV4-1 TRBD2 . CASSQDRGTRYTGELFF TGCGCCAGCAGCCAAGATAGGGGGACTAGGTACACCGGGGAGCTGTTTTTT
TRBJ2-1 TRBV10-3 TRBD2 . CAISETVTGGGAYNEQFF TGTGCCATCAGTGAGACCGTGACGGGCGGGGGGGCCTACAATGAGCAGTTCTTC
TRBJ2-7 TRBV29-1 . . CSVGQGSEQYF TGCAGCGTTGGGCAGGGTTCCGAGCAGTACTTC
TRBJ1-6 TRBV18 . . CASSPTAVGANSPLHF TGTGCCAGCTCACCAACAGCCGTGGGGGCTAATTCACCCCTCCACTTT
TRBJ2-2 TRBV7-6 TRBD1 . CASSLVTTGARSTGELFF TGTGCCAGCAGCTTAGTTACGACAGGGGCGAGATCCACCGGGGAGCTGTTTTTT
TRBJ1-6 TRBV28 . . CASSQTDPGASPLHF TGTGCCAGCAGTCAAACCGATCCAGGGGCTTCACCCCTCCACTTT
TRBJ2-3 TRBV7-9 . . CASSPQGGDTDTQYF TGTGCCAGCAGCCCACAGGGTGGGGACACAGATACGCAGTATTTT
TRBJ2-7 TRBV13 TRBD2 once CASSMGLAVYEQYF TGTGCCAGCAGCATGGGACTAGCGGTCTACGAGCAGTACTTC
TRBJ1-1 TRBV5-5 TRBD1 . CASSWDREELLNTEAFF TGTGCCAGCAGCTGGGACAGGGAAGAGCTACTGAACACTGAAGCTTTCTTT
TRBJ1-4 TRBV5-8 TRBD1 . CASSAGTSGGGKLFF TGTGCCAGCAGCGCCGGAACATCAGGGGGCGGGAAACTGTTTTTT
TRBJ2-3 TRBV7-6 . . CASSLASGHTDTQYF TGTGCCAGCAGCTTAGCGAGCGGGCACACAGATACGCAGTATTTT
TRBJ1-4 TRBV5-8 . . CASSNRGGMNEKLFF TGTGCCAGCTCCAACCGGGGGGGGATGAATGAAAAACTGTTTTTT
TRBJ1-3 TRBV19 TRBD1 . CASSTFRTGSGNTIYF TGTGCCAGTAGTACCTTCCGGACAGGCTCTGGAAACACCATATATTTT
TRBJ1-5 TRBV28 . . CASSLTPPSVAEGSNQPQHF TGTGCCAGCAGTTTAACCCCCCCCTCAGTGGCCGAGGGAAGCAATCAGCCCCAGCATTTT
TRBJ1-1 TRBV18 . few CASSPVGQNTEAFF TGTGCCAGCTCACCGGTGGGGCAGAACACTGAAGCTTTCTTT
TRBJ1-5 TRBV5-1 TRBD1 . CASSLTGGAGNQPQHF TGCGCCAGCAGCTTGACAGGGGGCGCCGGCAATCAGCCCCAGCATTTT